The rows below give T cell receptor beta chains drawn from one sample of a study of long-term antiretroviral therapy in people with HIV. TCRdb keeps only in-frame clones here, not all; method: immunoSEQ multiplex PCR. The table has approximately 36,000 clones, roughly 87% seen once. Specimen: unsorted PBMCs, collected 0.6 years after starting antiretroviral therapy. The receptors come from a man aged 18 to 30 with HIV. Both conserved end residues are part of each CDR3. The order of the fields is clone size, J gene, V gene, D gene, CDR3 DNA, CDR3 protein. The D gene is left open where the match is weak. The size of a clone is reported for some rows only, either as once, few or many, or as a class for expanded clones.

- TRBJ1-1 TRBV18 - TGTGCCAGCTCACCCCTCGGAGCTGAAGCTTTCTTT CASSPLGAEAFF
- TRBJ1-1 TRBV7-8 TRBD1 TGTGCCAGCAGCCGGACAGGGCTGAACACTGAAGCTTTCTTT CASSRTGLNTEAFF
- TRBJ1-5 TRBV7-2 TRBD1 TGTGCCAGCAGCTTAGACAGGGGGCGGGAGCAGCCCCAGCATTTT CASSLDRGREQPQHF
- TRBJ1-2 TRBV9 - TGTGCCAGCAGCGTAGGTCCTACAGGGTTCTATGGCTACACCTTC CASSVGPTGFYGYTF
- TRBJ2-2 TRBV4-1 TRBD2 TGCGCCAGCAGCCAAGATCGTGCCAGCGGGAGGCGTAACGGGGAGCTGTTTTTT CASSQDRASGRRNGELFF
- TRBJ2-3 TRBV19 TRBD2 TGTGCCAGTAGTACCCTCACTAGCGGGAGAGGAGATACGCAGTATTTT CASSTLTSGRGDTQYF
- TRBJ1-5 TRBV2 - TGTGCCAGCACCTATGATCTGAGGAGCAATCAGCCCCAGCATTTT CASTYDLRSNQPQHF
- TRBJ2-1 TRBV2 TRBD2 TGTGCCAGCAGTGAGACTAGCGGGAGGAATGAGCAGTTCTTC CASSETSGRNEQFF
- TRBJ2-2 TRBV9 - TGTGCCAGCAGCGTAGGAGGGCTTAACACCGGGGAGCTGTTTTTT CASSVGGLNTGELFF
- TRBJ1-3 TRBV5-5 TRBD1 TGTGCCAGCAGCTTGCAGGCAGGGGGTTTTGTCTCTGGAAACACCATATATTTT CASSLQAGGFVSGNTIYF
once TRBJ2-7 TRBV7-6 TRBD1 TGTGCCAGCAGCTCTCGACAGGGGCCTAGCTCCTACGAGCAGTACTTC CASSSRQGPSSYEQYF
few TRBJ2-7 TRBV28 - TGTGCCAGCAGTTCCGGGGGCCTCGAGCAGTACTTC CASSSGGLEQYF
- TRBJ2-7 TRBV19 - TGTGCCAGTAGTATAACTTTCGGGACCTACGAGCAGTACTTC CASSITFGTYEQYF
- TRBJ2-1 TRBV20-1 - TGCAGTTTAGGCCGGGATGAGCAGTTCTTC CSLGRDEQFF
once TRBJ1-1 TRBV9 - TGTGCCAGCAGCCCGACGGAGATGAACACTGAAGCTTTCTTT CASSPTEMNTEAFF
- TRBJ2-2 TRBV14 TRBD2 TGTGCCAGCAGCCAGAGCGGGAGTCCTGTGTCCGGGGAGCTGTTTTTT CASSQSGSPVSGELFF
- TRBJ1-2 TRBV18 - TGTGCCAGCTCACCTAGCCAGGGCCACTATGGCTACACCTTC CASSPSQGHYGYTF
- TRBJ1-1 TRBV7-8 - TGTGCCAGCAGCTTAGTAGGCTGGAACACTGAAGCTTTCTTT CASSLVGWNTEAFF
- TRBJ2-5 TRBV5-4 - TGTGCCAGCAGTTTGGACAGCCAAGAGACCCAGTACTTC CASSLDSQETQYF
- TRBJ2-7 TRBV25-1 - TGTGCCAGCAGTGAATCCGGGGAGGCCTACGAGCAGTACTTC CASSESGEAYEQYF
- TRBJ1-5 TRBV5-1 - TGCGCCAGCAGCGAATATAGCAATCAGCCCCAGCATTTT CASSEYSNQPQHF
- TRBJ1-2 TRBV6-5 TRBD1 TGTGCCAGCAGTTACGACAGGGCCTATGGCTACACCTTC CASSYDRAYGYTF
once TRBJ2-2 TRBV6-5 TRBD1 TGTGCCAGCAGTTATCGACAGGGGAACACCGGGGAGCTGTTTTTT CASSYRQGNTGELFF
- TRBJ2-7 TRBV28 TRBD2 TGTGCCAGCAGTTACACTCAGGGCGGGGCTAGCGGGAGATTGGGTGAGCAGTACTTC CASSYTQGGASGRLGEQYF
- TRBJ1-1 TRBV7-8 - TGTGCCAGCAGAAAGGGGAACACTGAAGCTTTCTTT CASRKGNTEAFF
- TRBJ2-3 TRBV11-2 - TGTGCCAGCAGCCCATCCGGGACTAGCACAGATACGCAGTATTTT CASSPSGTSTDTQYF